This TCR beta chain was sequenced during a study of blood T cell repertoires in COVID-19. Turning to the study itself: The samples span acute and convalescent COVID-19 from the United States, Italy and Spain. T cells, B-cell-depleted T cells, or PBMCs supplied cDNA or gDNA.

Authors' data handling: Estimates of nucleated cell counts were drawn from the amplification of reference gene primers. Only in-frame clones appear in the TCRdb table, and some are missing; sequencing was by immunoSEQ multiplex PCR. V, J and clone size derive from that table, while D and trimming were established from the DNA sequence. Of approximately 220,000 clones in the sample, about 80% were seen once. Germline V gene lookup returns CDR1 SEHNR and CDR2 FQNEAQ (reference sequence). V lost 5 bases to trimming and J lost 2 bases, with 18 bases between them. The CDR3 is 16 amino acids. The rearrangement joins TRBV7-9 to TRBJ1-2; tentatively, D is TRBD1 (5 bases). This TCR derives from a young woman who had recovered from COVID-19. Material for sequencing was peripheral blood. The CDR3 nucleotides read TGTGCCAGCAGCCCATTATACCCACAGGAGAACTATGGCTACACCTTC. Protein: CASSPLYPQENYGYTF.